This entry describes one T cell receptor (beta chain). The antigen is unknown. TCRdb's table, derived via immunoSEQ multiplex PCR, lists solely in-frame clones and lacks some. The table shows about 68,000 clones, with approximately 88% occurring only once. The data originate from a study of a mutant IDH1 vaccine in newly diagnosed glioma. Study details: Vaccines were first given 4-6 weeks after radiotherapy alone, or with temozolomide cycles. Treated patients showed a male proportion of around 60%, a female proportion of 37.5%, and a mean age of about 41 years.

Whole-study findings and limits: Among top peripheral T cell clonotypes, changes seemed unrelated to pseudoprogression.

Time point defined: week 35, safety follow-up. One vaccine dose held 300 ug of mutant IDH1 20-mer peptide and came with topical imiquimod. At weeks 1, 3, 5, 7, 11, 15, 19 and 23, patients received a vaccination, eight in all. Germline CDR1 reads MNHNS; CDR2 reads SASEGT. The V and J ends lost 7 bases and 6 bases respectively, with 21 bases between them. The CDR3 length is 15 residues. The clonotype originates from a man between 18 and 35 years old with glioma. The rearrangement uses TRBV6-1 and TRBJ2-5, with D unclear. This specimen was PBMCs, taken from a glioma patient whose treatment included an IDH1 peptide vaccine. The DNA for the CDR3 is TGTGCCAGCACCCCTACACTTCCCCGCTTTCAGACCCAGTACTTC. Protein product: CASTPTLPRFQTQYF.